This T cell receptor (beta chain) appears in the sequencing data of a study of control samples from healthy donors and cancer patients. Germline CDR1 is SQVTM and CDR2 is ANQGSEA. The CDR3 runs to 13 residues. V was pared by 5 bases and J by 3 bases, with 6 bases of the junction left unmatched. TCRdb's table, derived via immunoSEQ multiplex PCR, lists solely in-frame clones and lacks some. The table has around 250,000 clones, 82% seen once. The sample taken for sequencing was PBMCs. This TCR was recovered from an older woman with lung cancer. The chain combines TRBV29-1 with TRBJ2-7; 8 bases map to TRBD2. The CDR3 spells CSVRLATSYEQYF. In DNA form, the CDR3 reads TGCAGCGTTCGACTAGCGACCAGCTACGAGCAGTACTTC.